This section outlines one TCR beta chain sequence together with its context. The germline V gene has CDR1 MDHEN and CDR2 SYDVKM. The CDR3 is 16 residues long. The V end lost 2 bases, the J end lost 5 bases, and 15 bases lay between the germline ends. This entry is derived from a study of blood T cell repertoires in COVID-19. For the study at large: Donors in the United States, Italy and Spain gave samples during acute or convalescent COVID-19. The analysed material was cDNA or gDNA that came from T cells, B-cell-depleted T cells, or PBMCs.

Authors' analysis steps: Estimation of nucleated cell counts was performed using reference gene primer amplification. TCRdb's copy holds only in-frame clones and misses some; the assay was immunoSEQ multiplex PCR. V, J and clone size are those of that table, while D and trimming were read from the DNA. There are under 200,000 clones in the sample; around 83% occur only once, and 1.1% lies in the top ten. Specimen: peripheral blood. This chain links TRBV28 with TRBJ1-4; possible D gene TRBD1, 5 bases. This TCR was recovered from a man in his forties with acute or convalescent COVID-19. CDR3 in amino acids: CASSLAREGGNEKLFF. The CDR3 DNA reads as TGTGCCAGCAGTTTAGCCAGGGAGGGTGGGAATGAAAAACTGTTTTTT.